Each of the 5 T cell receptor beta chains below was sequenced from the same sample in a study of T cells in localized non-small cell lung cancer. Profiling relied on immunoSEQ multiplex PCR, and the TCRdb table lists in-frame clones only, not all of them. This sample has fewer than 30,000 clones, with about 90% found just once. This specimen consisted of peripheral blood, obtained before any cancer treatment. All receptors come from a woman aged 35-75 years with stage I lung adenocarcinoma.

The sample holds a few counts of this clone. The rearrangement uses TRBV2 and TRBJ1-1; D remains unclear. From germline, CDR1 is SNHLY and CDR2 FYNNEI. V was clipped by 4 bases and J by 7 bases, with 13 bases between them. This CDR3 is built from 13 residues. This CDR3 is CASSAEMLSEAFF. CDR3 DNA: TGTGCCAGCAGTGCTGAGATGCTCAGTGAAGCTTTCTTT.

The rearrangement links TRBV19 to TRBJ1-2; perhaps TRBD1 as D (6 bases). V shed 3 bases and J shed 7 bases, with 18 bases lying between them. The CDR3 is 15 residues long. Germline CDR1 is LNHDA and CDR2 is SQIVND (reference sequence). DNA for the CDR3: TGTGCCAGTAGTATGGGGGGGCGAGTCTTACGTGGCTACACCTTC. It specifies CASSMGGRVLRGYTF. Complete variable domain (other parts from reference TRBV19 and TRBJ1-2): DGGITQSPKYLFRKEGQNVTLSCEQNLNHDAMYWYRQDPGQGLRLIYYSQIVNDFQKGDIAEGYSVSREKKESFPLTVTSAQKNPTAFYLCASSMGGRVLRGYTFGSGTRLTVV.

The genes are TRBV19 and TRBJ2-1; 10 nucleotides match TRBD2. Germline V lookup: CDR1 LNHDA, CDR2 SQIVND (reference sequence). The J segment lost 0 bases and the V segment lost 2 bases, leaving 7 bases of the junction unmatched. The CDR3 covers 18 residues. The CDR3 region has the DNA TGTGCCAGTAGTATACGTCTAGCGGGGGCAAGCTCCTACAATGAGCAGTTCTTC. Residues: CASSIRLAGASSYNEQFF.

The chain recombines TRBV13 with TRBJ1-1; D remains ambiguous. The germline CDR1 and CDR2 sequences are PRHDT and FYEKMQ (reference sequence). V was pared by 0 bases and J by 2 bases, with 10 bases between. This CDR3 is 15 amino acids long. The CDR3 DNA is TGTGCCAGCAGCTTAGGGGGCTTACTAAACACTGAAGCTTTCTTT. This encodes CASSLGGLLNTEAFF.

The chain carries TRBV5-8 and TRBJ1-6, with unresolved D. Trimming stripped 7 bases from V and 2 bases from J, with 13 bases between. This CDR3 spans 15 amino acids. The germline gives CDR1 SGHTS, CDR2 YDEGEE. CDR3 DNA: TGTGCCAGCCATCGTCAGTCAGCCTATAATTCACCCCTCCACTTT. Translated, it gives CASHRQSAYNSPLHF.